The clone carrying this T cell receptor beta chain has at least ten counts. The data originate from a study of CD8 T cells in ankylosing spondylitis. Germline CDR1 DFQATT, CDR2 SNEGSKA (reference sequence). Trimming shortened V by 0 bases and J by 2 bases, and 15 bases separated the two germline ends. The CDR3 spans 16 residues. One entry per CDR3 protein, called by TCRdb with MiXCR from the 5' RACE reads. The sample records about 240,000 distinct CDR3 sequences, roughly 8.6% being singletons. The gene calls are TRBV20-1 and TRBJ2-3, with D unclear. Sequenced material: blood, either unsorted or a sorted T cell fraction (not recorded which). The receptor comes from a male donor with ankylosing spondylitis or in good health (not recorded which). The CDR3 protein is CSARDPGFKSTDTQYF. DNA for the CDR3: TGCAGTGCTAGAGACCCCGGGTTCAAATCCACAGATACGCAGTATTTT.